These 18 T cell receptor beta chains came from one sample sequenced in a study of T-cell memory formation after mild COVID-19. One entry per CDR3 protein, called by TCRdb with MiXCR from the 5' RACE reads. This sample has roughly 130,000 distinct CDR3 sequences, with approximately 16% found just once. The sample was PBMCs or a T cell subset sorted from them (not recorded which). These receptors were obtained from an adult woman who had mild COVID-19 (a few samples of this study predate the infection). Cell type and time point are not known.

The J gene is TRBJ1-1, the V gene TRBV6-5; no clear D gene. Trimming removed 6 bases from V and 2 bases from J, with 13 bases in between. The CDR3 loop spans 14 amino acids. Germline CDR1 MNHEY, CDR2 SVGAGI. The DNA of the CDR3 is TGTGCCAGCAGAACGGGATACTCAAACACTGAAGCTTTCTTT. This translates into CASRTGYSNTEAFF.

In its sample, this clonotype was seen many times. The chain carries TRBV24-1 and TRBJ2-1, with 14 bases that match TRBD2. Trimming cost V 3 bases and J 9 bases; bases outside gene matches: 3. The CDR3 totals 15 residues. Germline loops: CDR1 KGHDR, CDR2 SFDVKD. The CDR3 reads CATSDPGLAGVEQFF. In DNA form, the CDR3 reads TGTGCCACCAGTGATCCGGGACTAGCGGGAGTTGAGCAGTTCTTC.

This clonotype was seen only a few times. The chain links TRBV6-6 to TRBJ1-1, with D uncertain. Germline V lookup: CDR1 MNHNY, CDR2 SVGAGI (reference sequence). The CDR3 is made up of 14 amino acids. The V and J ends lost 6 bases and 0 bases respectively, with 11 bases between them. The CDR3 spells CASRLDRLNTEAFF. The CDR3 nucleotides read TGTGCCAGCAGGTTGGATAGGCTGAACACTGAAGCTTTCTTT.

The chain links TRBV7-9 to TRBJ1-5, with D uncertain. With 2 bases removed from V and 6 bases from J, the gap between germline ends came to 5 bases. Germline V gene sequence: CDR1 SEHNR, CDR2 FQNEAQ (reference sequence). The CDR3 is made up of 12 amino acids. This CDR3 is CASSLMGQPQHF. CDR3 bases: TGTGCCAGCAGCTTAATGGGTCAGCCCCAGCATTTT.

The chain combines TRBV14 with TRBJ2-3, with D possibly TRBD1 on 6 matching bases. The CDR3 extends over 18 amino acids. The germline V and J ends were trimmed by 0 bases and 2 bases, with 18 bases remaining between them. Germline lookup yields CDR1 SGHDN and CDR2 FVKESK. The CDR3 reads CASSQDPAGQGLTDTQYF. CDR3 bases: TGTGCCAGCAGCCAAGATCCGGCAGGCCAGGGGCTCACAGATACGCAGTATTTT. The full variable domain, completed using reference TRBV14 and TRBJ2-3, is EAGVTQFPSHSVIEKGQTVTLRCDPISGHDNLYWYRRVMGKEIKFLLHFVKESKQDESGMPNNRFLAERTGGTYSTLKVQPAELEDSGVYFCASSQDPAGQGLTDTQYFGPGTRLTVL.

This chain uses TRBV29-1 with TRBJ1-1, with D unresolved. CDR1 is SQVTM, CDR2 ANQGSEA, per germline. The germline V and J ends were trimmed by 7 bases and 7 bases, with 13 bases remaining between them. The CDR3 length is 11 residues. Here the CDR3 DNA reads TGCAGCGGGAGTATCAGAGGTGAAGCTTTCTTT. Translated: CSGSIRGEAFF.

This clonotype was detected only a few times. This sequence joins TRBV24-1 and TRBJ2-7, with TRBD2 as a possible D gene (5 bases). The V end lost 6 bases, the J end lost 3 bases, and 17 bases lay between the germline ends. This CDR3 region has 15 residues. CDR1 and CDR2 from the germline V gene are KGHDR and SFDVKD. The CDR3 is CATSPGMERDYEQYF. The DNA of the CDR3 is TGTGCCACCAGTCCCGGGATGGAGAGAGACTACGAGCAGTACTTC.

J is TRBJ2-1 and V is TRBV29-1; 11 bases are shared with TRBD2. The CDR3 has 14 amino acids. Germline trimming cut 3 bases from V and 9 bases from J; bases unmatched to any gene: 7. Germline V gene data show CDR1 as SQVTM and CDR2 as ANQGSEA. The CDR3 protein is CSVEKLAGVPEQFF. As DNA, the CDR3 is TGCAGCGTTGAGAAACTAGCGGGAGTCCCTGAGCAGTTCTTC.

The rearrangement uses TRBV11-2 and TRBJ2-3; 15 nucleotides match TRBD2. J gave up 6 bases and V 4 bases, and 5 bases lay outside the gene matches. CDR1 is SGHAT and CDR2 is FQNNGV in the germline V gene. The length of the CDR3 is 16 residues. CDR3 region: CASSSGLAGGRDTQYF. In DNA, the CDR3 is TGTGCCAGCAGCTCGGGACTAGCGGGAGGAAGGGATACGCAGTATTTT.

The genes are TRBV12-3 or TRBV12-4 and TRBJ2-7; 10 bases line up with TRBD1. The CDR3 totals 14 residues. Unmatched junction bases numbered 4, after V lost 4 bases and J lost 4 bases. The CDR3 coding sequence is TGTGCCAGCAGTTCGGGACAGGGGAGATACGAGCAGTACTTC. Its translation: CASSSGQGRYEQYF.

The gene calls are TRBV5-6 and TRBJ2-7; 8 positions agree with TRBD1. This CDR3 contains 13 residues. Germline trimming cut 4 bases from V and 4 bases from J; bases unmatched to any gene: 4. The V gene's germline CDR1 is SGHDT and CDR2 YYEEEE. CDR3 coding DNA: TGTGCCAGCAGCCTGGACAGGGTATACGAGCAGTACTTC. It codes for CASSLDRVYEQYF.

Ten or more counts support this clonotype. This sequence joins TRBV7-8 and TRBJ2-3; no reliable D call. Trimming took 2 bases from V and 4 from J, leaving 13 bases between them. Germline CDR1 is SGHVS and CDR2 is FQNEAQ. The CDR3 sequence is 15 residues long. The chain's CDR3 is CASSLLPLGADTQYF. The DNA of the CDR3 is TGTGCCAGCAGCTTATTACCCCTCGGAGCAGATACGCAGTATTTT. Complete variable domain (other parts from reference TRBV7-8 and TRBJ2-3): GAGVSQSPRYKVAKRGQDVALRCDPISGHVSLFWYQQALGQGPEFLTYFQNEAQLDKSGLPSDRFFAERPEGSVSTLKIQRTQQEDSAVYLCASSLLPLGADTQYFGPGTRLTVL.

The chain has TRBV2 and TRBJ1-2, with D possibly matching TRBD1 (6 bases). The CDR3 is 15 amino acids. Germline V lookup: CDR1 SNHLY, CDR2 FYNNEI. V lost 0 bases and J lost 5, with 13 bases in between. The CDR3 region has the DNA TGTGCCAGCAGTGAAGCCGGCAGGGGCGGGTATGGCTACACCTTC. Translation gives CASSEAGRGGYGYTF.

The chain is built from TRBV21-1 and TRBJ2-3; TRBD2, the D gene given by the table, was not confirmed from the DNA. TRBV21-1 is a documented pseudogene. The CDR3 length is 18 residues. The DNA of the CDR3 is TGTGCCAGCAGCAAACGGGGACAGCGGTTATGTTTCACAGATACGCAGTATTTT. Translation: CASSKRGQRLCFTDTQYF.

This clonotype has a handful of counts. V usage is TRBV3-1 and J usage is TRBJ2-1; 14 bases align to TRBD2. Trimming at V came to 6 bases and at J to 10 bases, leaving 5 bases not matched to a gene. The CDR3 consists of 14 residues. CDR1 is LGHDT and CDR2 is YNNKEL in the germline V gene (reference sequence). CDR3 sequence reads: CASRTSGGAQEQFF. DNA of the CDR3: TGTGCCAGCAGGACTAGCGGGGGGGCCCAAGAGCAGTTCTTC.

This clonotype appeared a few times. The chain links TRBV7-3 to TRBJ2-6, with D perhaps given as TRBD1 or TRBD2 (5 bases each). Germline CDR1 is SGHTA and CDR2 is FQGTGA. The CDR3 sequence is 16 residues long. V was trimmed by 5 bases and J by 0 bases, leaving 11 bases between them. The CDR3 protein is CASSRDAYSGANVLTF. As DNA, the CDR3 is TGTGCCAGCAGCCGGGACGCCTACTCTGGGGCCAACGTCCTGACTTTC.

The CDR3 coding sequence is TGTGCCAGCAGCTTAAATAGCGGGAGGTTTGAGCAGTTCTTC. This sequence encodes CASSLNSGRFEQFF. The gene calls are TRBV5-4 and TRBJ2-1; 10 bases match TRBD2. Germline trimming cut 2 bases from V and 9 bases from J; bases unmatched to any gene: 5. CDR1 is SGHNT and CDR2 is YYREEE in the germline V gene (reference sequence). The length of the CDR3 is 14 residues.

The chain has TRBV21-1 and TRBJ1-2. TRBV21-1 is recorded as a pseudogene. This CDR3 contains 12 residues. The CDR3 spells CASRDPNYGYTF. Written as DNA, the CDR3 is TGTGCCAGCAGGGATCCTAACTATGGCTACACCTTC.